In its sample, the clone carrying this T cell receptor beta chain ranks as medium-sized. What it recognizes is unknown. Trimming stripped 8 bases from V and 4 bases from J, with 15 bases between. This CDR3 is 13 amino acids long. Germline V lookup: CDR1 LNHDA, CDR2 SQIVND (reference sequence). These data belong to a study of T cell responses to AZD1222 COVID-19 vaccine. Some clones are missing from TCRdb's copy, which holds only in-frame ones; the method was immunoSEQ multiplex PCR. Of roughly 80,000 clones detected, 75% to 95% appear once; the ten largest clones hold 3.5% to 5%. Findings and limits, study-wide: Donors were mostly white British, more females; clonal diversity possibly underestimated. Nearly half of spike-specific TCRs reportedly target variant regions that are unmutated in the B.1.351 and B.1.1.7 variants. Only after the peak T cell response were repertoires sampled. Vaccine-associated CD4 TCRs ranged over spike, dominating at 160-218 and 743-854.

This sample comprised peripheral blood, obtained on day 0 of MenACWY control vaccination. This TCR was sampled from an adult in good health. V and J are TRBV19 and TRBJ2-7; possibly TRBD1 for D (5 bases). For the CDR3, the DNA is TGTGCCAGTTCCCCGGCGGACACATACGAGCAGTACTTC. The encoded protein is CASSPADTYEQYF.